A selection of T cell receptor beta chains follows, all from one sample in a study of cytomegalovirus exposure and HLA in healthy donors. Only in-frame clones appear in the TCRdb table, and some are missing; sequencing was by immunoSEQ multiplex PCR. This sample has around 160,000 clones, with roughly 84% found just once. The sample consisted of PBMCs. These receptors all stem from a man in his thirties or forties in good health and CMV-seropositive. The CDR3 runs from the conserved cysteine through the conserved F or W. Each record gives: J gene, D gene, clone size, V gene, CDR3 protein, CDR3 DNA. A D gene is named only where the DNA matches it firmly. The size entry is marked missing in some rows and otherwise reads once, few, many or a size class.

J: TRBJ1-5
D: TRBD1
size: .
V: TRBV4-3
CDR3: CASSADREGPQHF
DNA: TGCGCCAGCAGCGCGGACAGGGAAGGGCCCCAGCATTTT

J: TRBJ2-5
D: .
size: .
V: TRBV30
CDR3: CAWNTGQETQYF
DNA: TGTGCCTGGAATACGGGCCAAGAGACCCAGTACTTC

J: TRBJ2-3
D: TRBD2
size: .
V: TRBV4-3
CDR3: CASSQGLAGGADTQYF
DNA: TGCGCCAGCAGCCAAGGTCTAGCGGGGGGGGCGGATACGCAGTATTTT

J: TRBJ2-1
D: TRBD1
size: .
V: TRBV19
CDR3: CASSIDSGTGGYNEQFF
DNA: TGTGCCAGTAGTATAGATTCTGGGACAGGAGGTTACAATGAGCAGTTCTTC

J: TRBJ2-7
D: TRBD1
size: .
V: TRBV5-1
CDR3: CASSLMGQGANEQYF
DNA: TGCGCCAGCAGCTTAATGGGGCAGGGGGCCAACGAGCAGTACTTC

J: TRBJ2-1
D: .
size: few
V: TRBV2
CDR3: CASSQLGLLGNEQFF
DNA: TGTGCCAGCAGTCAACTAGGTCTGCTGGGGAATGAGCAGTTCTTC

J: TRBJ1-5
D: .
size: .
V: TRBV5-6
CDR3: CASSRTADEPQHF
DNA: TGTGCCAGCAGTCGGACAGCGGACGAGCCCCAGCATTTT

J: TRBJ1-6
D: .
size: .
V: TRBV28
CDR3: CASSLLSGMHNSPLHF
DNA: TGTGCCAGCAGTTTATTATCAGGGATGCATAATTCACCCCTCCACTTT

J: TRBJ1-2
D: .
size: once
V: TRBV7-2
CDR3: CASRIAPDTNYGYTF
DNA: TGTGCCAGCAGGATAGCTCCAGATACTAACTATGGCTACACCTTC

J: TRBJ2-7
D: .
size: .
V: TRBV7-7
CDR3: CASSLAGQGTYEQYF
DNA: TGTGCCAGCAGCTTAGCCGGACAAGGGACCTACGAGCAGTACTTC

J: TRBJ1-2
D: .
size: once
V: TRBV19
CDR3: CASSITPGEYNYGYTF
DNA: TGTGCCAGTAGTATAACCCCGGGGGAGTACAACTATGGCTACACCTTC

J: TRBJ2-1
D: .
size: .
V: TRBV7-3
CDR3: CASSQGSGYYNEQFF
DNA: TGTGCCAGCAGTCAAGGGAGTGGGTATTACAATGAGCAGTTCTTC

J: TRBJ2-1
D: TRBD1
size: .
V: TRBV6-5
CDR3: CASSGTGSSEQFF
DNA: TGTGCCAGCAGTGGGACAGGATCCAGTGAGCAGTTCTTC

J: TRBJ2-7
D: TRBD1
size: .
V: TRBV4-1
CDR3: CASSQGQGDYEQYF
DNA: TGCGCCAGCAGCCAAGGACAGGGGGATTACGAGCAGTACTTC

J: TRBJ1-5
D: .
size: .
V: TRBV6-1
CDR3: CASSDRGNNQPQHF
DNA: TGTGCCAGCAGTGATCGCGGAAACAATCAGCCCCAGCATTTT

J: TRBJ2-5
D: .
size: .
V: TRBV19
CDR3: CASSTPGLSETQYF
DNA: TGTGCCAGTAGTACGCCGGGATTATCAGAGACCCAGTACTTC

J: TRBJ1-1
D: .
size: .
V: TRBV6-1
CDR3: CASSVSGGTNTEAFF
DNA: TGTGCCAGCAGTGTTTCGGGGGGGACGAACACTGAAGCTTTCTTT

J: TRBJ2-3
D: TRBD1
size: once
V: TRBV5-1
CDR3: CASSSSGGRSADTQYF
DNA: TGCGCCAGCAGCTCCTCAGGGGGCCGGTCCGCAGATACGCAGTATTTT

J: TRBJ2-1
D: TRBD2
size: .
V: TRBV5-1
CDR3: CASSSTSGVVNEQFF
DNA: TGCGCCAGCAGCAGTACTAGCGGGGTGGTAAATGAGCAGTTCTTC

J: TRBJ1-2
D: .
size: .
V: TRBV4-3
CDR3: CASSQDGEVRGYTF
DNA: TGCGCCAGCAGCCAAGATGGAGAGGTCCGGGGCTACACCTTC

J: TRBJ2-7
D: TRBD1
size: few
V: TRBV29-1
CDR3: CSVSPGQWDYEQYF
DNA: TGCAGCGTTTCTCCGGGACAGTGGGACTACGAGCAGTACTTC

J: TRBJ1-1
D: TRBD1
size: .
V: TRBV18
CDR3: CASSSGTGSSGRIPEAFF
DNA: TGTGCCAGCTCTTCCGGGACAGGGTCCTCCGGTCGGATCCCTGAAGCTTTCTTT

J: TRBJ2-1
D: TRBD2
size: .
V: TRBV7-2
CDR3: CASSPWTSGGDNEQFF
DNA: TGTGCCAGCAGCCCGTGGACTAGCGGGGGGGACAATGAGCAGTTCTTC

J: TRBJ1-2
D: .
size: few
V: TRBV29-1
CDR3: CSVVAGYGYTF
DNA: TGCAGCGTTGTAGCCGGCTATGGCTACACCTTC

J: TRBJ1-4
D: TRBD1
size: .
V: TRBV5-1
CDR3: CASSLGTGPNEKLFF
DNA: TGCGCCAGCAGCTTGGGGACAGGGCCTAATGAAAAACTGTTTTTT

J: TRBJ2-1
D: .
size: once
V: TRBV7-9
CDR3: CASSLIGGPGYNEQFF
DNA: TGTGCCAGCAGCTTAATCGGGGGGCCCGGTTACAATGAGCAGTTCTTC

J: TRBJ2-7
D: TRBD2
size: once
V: TRBV28
CDR3: CASTGRGVGAEEQYF
DNA: TGTGCCAGCACCGGGAGGGGCGTGGGGGCGGAGGAGCAGTACTTC

J: TRBJ2-7
D: TRBD1
size: .
V: TRBV6-5
CDR3: CASRGGQERSYEQYF
DNA: TGTGCCAGCAGGGGTGGACAGGAGAGATCCTACGAGCAGTACTTC

J: TRBJ1-5
D: .
size: once
V: TRBV7-2
CDR3: CASSYGAGASQPQHF
DNA: TGTGCCAGCAGCTATGGGGCCGGAGCCAGCCAGCCCCAGCATTTT

J: TRBJ1-2
D: .
size: few
V: TRBV29-1
CDR3: CSVLTAGEYGYTF
DNA: TGCAGCGTTCTCACTGCGGGGGAATATGGCTACACCTTC

J: TRBJ2-1
D: TRBD2
size: .
V: TRBV29-1
CDR3: CSVGLAGGPNEQFF
DNA: TGCAGCGTGGGACTAGCGGGAGGCCCGAATGAGCAGTTCTTC

J: TRBJ1-1
D: .
size: .
V: TRBV11-1
CDR3: CASSSRGGRTEAFF
DNA: TGTGCCAGCAGCTCAAGGGGGGGTCGGACTGAAGCTTTCTTT

J: TRBJ2-3
D: .
size: .
V: TRBV11-2
CDR3: CASSSGLGMADTQYF
DNA: TGTGCCAGCAGCTCCGGACTCGGAATGGCAGATACGCAGTATTTT

J: TRBJ2-7
D: .
size: .
V: TRBV7-2
CDR3: CASSLTGIYEQYF
DNA: TGTGCCAGCAGCTTAACAGGGATCTACGAGCAGTACTTC

J: TRBJ2-3
D: TRBD2
size: .
V: TRBV29-1
CDR3: CSVGGGALDTQYF
DNA: TGCAGCGTTGGCGGGGGGGCACTGGATACGCAGTATTTT

J: TRBJ1-3
D: .
size: .
V: TRBV15
CDR3: CATSRERLGEIYF
DNA: TGTGCCACCAGCAGAGAGAGGCTGGGAGAGATATATTTT

J: TRBJ2-2
D: .
size: .
V: TRBV5-1
CDR3: CASSLIGFQVNTGELFF
DNA: TGCGCCAGCAGCTTGATCGGTTTCCAGGTTAACACCGGGGAGCTGTTTTTT

J: TRBJ1-6
D: TRBD1
size: .
V: TRBV5-5
CDR3: CASGRQGDSPLHF
DNA: TGTGCCAGCGGCAGACAGGGGGATTCACCCCTCCACTTT

J: TRBJ2-5
D: .
size: .
V: TRBV7-9
CDR3: CASSPPEETQYF
DNA: TGTGCCAGCAGCCCCCCCGAAGAGACCCAGTACTTC

J: TRBJ2-7
D: TRBD1
size: .
V: TRBV4-1
CDR3: CASSRDRLLYEQYF
DNA: TGCGCCAGCAGCAGGGACAGGTTACTCTACGAGCAGTACTTC

J: TRBJ1-4
D: .
size: .
V: TRBV19
CDR3: CASSIPRASGKLFF
DNA: TGTGCCAGTAGTATCCCCAGGGCCTCCGGAAAACTGTTTTTT

J: TRBJ2-3
D: .
size: once
V: TRBV4-3
CDR3: CASSQDQGGYTQYF
DNA: TGCGCCAGCAGCCAAGACCAGGGAGGCTATACGCAGTATTTT

J: TRBJ2-1
D: .
size: .
V: TRBV2
CDR3: CASTTEKLNEQFF
DNA: TGTGCCAGCACGACCGAAAAACTAAATGAGCAGTTCTTC

J: TRBJ1-5
D: .
size: .
V: TRBV7-9
CDR3: CASSLLGDQPQHF
DNA: TGTGCCAGCAGCTTACTAGGGGATCAGCCCCAGCATTTT

J: TRBJ2-2
D: .
size: .
V: TRBV15
CDR3: CATSRDGGNTGELFF
DNA: TGTGCCACCAGCAGAGACGGGGGGAACACCGGGGAGCTGTTTTTT